This TCR beta chain was recovered during a study of cytomegalovirus exposure and HLA in healthy donors. Looked up from germline, CDR1 is MNHNS and CDR2 is SASEGT. The V end lost 1 base, the J end lost 0 bases, and 10 bases lay between the germline ends. The CDR3 consists of 15 residues. The PCR had 60 Vbeta and 13 Jbeta primers. The data were produced by immunoSEQ multiplex PCR, yet TCRdb's version contains in-frame clones alone and is incomplete. The sample shows roughly 100,000 clones, nearly 80% of them seen only once. The chain is built from TRBV6-1 and TRBJ2-7; D uncertain. The receptor was derived from a man between 60 and 70 years old in good health and CMV-seropositive. Input material: PBMCs. CDR3 sequence reads: CASSEGRLSSYEQYF. CDR3 in DNA: TGTGCCAGCAGTGAAGGCAGACTTAGCTCCTACGAGCAGTACTTC.